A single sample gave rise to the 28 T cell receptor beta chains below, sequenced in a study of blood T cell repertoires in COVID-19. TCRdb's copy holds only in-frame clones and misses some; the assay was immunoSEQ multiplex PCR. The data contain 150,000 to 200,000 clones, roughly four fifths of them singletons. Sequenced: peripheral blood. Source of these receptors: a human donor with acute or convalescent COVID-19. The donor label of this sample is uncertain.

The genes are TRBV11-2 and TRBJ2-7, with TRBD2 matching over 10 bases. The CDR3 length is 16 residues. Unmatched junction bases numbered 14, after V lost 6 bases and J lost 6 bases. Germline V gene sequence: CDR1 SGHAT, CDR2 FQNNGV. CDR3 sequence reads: CASSSISGRSRGEQYF. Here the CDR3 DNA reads TGTGCCAGCAGTTCCATTAGCGGGAGGAGCCGGGGCGAGCAGTACTTC.

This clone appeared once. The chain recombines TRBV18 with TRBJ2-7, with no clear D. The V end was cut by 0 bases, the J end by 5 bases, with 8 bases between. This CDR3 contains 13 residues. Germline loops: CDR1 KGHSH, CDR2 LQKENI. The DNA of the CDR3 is TGTGCCAGCTCACCACCGAACTTCCACGAGCAGTACTTC. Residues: CASSPPNFHEQYF.

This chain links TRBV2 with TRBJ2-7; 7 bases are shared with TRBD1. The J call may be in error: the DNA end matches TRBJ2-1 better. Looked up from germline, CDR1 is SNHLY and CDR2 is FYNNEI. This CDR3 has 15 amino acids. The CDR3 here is CASRKQGVPGNEQFF. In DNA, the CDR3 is TGTGCCAGCAGGAAGCAGGGGGTGCCTGGCAATGAGCAGTTCTTC.

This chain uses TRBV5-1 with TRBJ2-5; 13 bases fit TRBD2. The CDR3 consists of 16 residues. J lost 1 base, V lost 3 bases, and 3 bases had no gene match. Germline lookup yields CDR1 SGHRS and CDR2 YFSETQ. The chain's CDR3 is CASSSGLAGFQETQYF. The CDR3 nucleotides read TGCGCCAGCAGCTCGGGACTAGCGGGGTTCCAAGAGACCCAGTACTTC.

As DNA, the CDR3 is TGTGCCAGTAGTATAGAAAGAGGGCCGACGACCGGGGAGCTGTTTTTT. The encoded protein is CASSIERGPTTGELFF. V is TRBV19 and J is TRBJ2-2; tentatively, D is TRBD2 (5 bases). The CDR3 runs to 16 residues. Germline CDR1 LNHDA, CDR2 SQIVND (reference sequence). V lost 0 bases and J 5 bases, leaving 13 bases between the germline ends.

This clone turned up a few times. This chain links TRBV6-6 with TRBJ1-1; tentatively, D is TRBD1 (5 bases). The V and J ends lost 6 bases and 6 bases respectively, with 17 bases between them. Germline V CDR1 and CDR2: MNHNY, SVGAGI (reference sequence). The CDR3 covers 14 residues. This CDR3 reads CASSDRGVGAEAFF. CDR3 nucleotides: TGTGCCAGCAGCGATCGGGGGGTCGGGGCTGAAGCTTTCTTT.

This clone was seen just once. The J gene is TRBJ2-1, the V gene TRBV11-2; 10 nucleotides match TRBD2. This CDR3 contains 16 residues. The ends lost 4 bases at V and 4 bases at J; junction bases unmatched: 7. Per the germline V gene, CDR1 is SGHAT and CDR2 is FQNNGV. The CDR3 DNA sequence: TGTGCCAGCAGCTGGGGGGGACTAGCGTCTTACAATGAGCAGTTCTTC. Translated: CASSWGGLASYNEQFF.

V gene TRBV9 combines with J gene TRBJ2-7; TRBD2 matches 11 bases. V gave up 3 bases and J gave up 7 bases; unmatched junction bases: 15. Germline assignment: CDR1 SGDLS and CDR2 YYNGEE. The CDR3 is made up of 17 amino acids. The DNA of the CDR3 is TGTGCCAGCAGCGCCCCCCGTGGGGGACTAGCGGATAGAGAGCAGTACTTC. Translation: CASSAPRGGLADREQYF.

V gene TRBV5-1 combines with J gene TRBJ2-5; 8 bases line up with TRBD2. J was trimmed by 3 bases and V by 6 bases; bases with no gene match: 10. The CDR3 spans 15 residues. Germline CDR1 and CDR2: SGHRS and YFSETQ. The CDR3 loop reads CASNLRLATEETQYF. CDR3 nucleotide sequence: TGCGCCAGCAATTTAAGACTAGCGACCGAAGAGACCCAGTACTTC.

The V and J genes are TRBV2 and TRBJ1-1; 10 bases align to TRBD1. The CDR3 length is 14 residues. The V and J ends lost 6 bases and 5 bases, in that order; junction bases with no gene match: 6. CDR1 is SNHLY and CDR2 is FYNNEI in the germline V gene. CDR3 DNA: TGTGCCAGCAGCATGGGACAGGGGAATACTGAAGCTTTCTTT. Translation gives CASSMGQGNTEAFF.

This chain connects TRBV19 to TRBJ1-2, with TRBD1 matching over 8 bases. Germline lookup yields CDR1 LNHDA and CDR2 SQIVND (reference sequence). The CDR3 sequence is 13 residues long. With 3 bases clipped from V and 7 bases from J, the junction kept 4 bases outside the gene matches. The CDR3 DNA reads TGTGCCAGTAGTATCGCGGACAGGGCTGGCTACACCTTC. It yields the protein CASSIADRAGYTF.

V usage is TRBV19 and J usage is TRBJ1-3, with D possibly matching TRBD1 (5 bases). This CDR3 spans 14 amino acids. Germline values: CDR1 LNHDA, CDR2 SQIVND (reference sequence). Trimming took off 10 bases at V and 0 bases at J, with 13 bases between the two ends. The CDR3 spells CATVGQSSGNTIYF. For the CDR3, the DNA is TGTGCCACCGTGGGGCAGTCCTCTGGAAACACCATATATTTT.

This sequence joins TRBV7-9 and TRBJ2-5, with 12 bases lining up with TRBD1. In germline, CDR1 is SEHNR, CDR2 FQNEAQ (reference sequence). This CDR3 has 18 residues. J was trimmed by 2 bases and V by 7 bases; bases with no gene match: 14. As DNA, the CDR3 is TGTGCCAGCACGGGGACAGGGGGCTTTAGCGGGAGGCAAGAGACCCAGTACTTC. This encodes CASTGTGGFSGRQETQYF.

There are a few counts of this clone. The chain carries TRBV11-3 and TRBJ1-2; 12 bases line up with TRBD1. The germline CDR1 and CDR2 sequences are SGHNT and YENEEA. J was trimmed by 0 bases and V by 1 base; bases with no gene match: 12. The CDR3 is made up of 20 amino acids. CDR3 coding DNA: TGTGCCAGCAGCTTAGCCACCTCTCGGGACAGGGGGCGAGCTAACTATGGCTACACCTTC. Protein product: CASSLATSRDRGRANYGYTF.

This chain's CDR3 is CATGPGNSDTQYF. The CDR3 DNA is TGTGCCACGGGTCCTGGAAACTCAGATACGCAGTATTTT. This chain uses TRBV2 with TRBJ2-3; D remains unclear. There are 13 residues in the CDR3. CDR1 is SNHLY and CDR2 is FYNNEI in the germline V gene. Trimming removed 10 bases at V and 4 bases at J, with 15 bases between.

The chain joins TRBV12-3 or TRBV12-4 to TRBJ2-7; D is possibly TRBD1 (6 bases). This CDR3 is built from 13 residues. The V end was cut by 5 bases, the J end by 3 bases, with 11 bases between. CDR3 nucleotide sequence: TGTGCCAGCAGTCGACAGGACAGCTACGAGCAGTACTTC. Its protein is CASSRQDSYEQYF.

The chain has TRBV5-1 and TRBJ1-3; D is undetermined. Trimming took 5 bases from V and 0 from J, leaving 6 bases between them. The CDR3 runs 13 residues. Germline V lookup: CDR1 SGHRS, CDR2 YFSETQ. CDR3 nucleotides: TGCGCCAGCAGATCGGGCTCTGGAAACACCATATATTTT. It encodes CASRSGSGNTIYF. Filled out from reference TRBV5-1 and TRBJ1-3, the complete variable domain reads KAGVTQTPRYLIKTRGQQVTLSCSPISGHRSVSWYQQTPGQGLQFLFEYFSETQRNKGNFPGRFSGRQFSNSRSEMNVSTLELGDSALYLCASRSGSGNTIYFGEGSWLTVV.

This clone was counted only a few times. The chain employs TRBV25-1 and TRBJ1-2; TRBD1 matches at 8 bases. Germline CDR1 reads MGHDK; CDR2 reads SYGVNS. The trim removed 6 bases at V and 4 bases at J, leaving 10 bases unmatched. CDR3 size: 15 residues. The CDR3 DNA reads TGTGCCAGCAGCCCCATGACAGGGGTAGCCTATGGCTACACCTTC. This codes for CASSPMTGVAYGYTF.

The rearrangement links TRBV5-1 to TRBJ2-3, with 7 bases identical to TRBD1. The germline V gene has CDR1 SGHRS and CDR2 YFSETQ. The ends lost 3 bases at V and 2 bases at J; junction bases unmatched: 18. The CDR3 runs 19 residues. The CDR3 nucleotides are TGCGCCAGCAGCTGGGGCCTTGCTTTAGGGGGCGAGACCACAGATACGCAGTATTTT. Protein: CASSWGLALGGETTDTQYF.

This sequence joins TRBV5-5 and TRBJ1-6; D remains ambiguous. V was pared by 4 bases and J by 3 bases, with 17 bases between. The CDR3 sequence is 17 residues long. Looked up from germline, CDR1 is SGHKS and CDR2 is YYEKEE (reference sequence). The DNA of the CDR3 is TGTGCCAGCAGCGGACCCGCCGGGGAGGTCTATAATTCACCCCTCCACTTT. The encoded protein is CASSGPAGEVYNSPLHF.

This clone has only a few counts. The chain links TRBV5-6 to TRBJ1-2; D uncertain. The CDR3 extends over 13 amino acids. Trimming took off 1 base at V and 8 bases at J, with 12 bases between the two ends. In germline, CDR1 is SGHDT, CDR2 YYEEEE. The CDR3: CASSLPGIEGYTF. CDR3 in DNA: TGTGCCAGCAGCTTGCCGGGGATTGAAGGCTACACCTTC.

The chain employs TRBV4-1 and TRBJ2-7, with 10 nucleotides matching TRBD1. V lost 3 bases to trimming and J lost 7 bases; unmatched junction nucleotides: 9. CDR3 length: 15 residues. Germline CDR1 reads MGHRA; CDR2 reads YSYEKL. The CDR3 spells CASSHVGQGREEQYF. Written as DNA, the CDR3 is TGCGCCAGCAGCCACGTGGGACAGGGGAGGGAGGAGCAGTACTTC.

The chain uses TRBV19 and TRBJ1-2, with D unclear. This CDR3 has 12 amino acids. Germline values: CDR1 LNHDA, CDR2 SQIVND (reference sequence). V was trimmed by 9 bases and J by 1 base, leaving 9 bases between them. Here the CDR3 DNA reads TGTGCCAGCGGGGTCTATAACTATGGCTACACCTTC. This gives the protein CASGVYNYGYTF.

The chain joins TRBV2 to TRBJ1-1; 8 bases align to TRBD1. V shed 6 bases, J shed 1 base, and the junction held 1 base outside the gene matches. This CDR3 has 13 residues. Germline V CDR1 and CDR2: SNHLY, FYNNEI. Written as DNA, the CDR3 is TGTGCCAGCAGGGGACAGGAGAACACTGAAGCTTTCTTT. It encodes CASRGQENTEAFF. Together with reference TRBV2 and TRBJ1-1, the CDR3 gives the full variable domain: EPEVTQTPSHQVTQMGQEVILRCVPISNHLYFYWYRQILGQKVEFLVSFYNNEISEKSEIFDDQFSVERPDGSNFTLKIRSTKLEDSAMYFCASRGQENTEAFFGQGTRLTVV.

CDR3 DNA: TGTGCCAGCAGCTTGGTCACAGGGGGCGATCGTGGCTACACCTTC. Translation: CASSLVTGGDRGYTF. The gene calls are TRBV5-6 and TRBJ1-2, with 9 bases matching TRBD1. CDR3 length: 15 amino acids. Germline CDR1 SGHDT, CDR2 YYEEEE. The ends lost 0 bases at V and 7 bases at J; junction bases unmatched: 7.

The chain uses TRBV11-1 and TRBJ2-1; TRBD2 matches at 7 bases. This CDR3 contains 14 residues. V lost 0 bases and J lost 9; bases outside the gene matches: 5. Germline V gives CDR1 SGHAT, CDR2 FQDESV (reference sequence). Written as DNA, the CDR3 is TGTGCCAGCAGCTTAGCGCGGGGGAGTACTGAGCAGTTCTTC. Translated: CASSLARGSTEQFF.

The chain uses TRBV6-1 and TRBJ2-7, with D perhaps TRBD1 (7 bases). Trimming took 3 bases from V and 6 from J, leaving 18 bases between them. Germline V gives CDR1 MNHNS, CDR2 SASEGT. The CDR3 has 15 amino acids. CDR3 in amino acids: CASSEGLGQFVEQYF. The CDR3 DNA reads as TGTGCCAGCAGTGAGGGACTGGGACAGTTCGTCGAGCAGTACTTC.

The CDR3 sequence: CSVDTGSNEKLFF. The CDR3 bases are TGCAGCGTTGATACGGGTTCTAATGAAAAACTGTTTTTT. The chain uses TRBV29-1 and TRBJ1-4; D unclear. The CDR3 sequence is 13 residues long. Germline CDR1 and CDR2: SQVTM and ANQGSEA. V lost 3 bases to trimming and J lost 3 bases, with 8 bases between them.